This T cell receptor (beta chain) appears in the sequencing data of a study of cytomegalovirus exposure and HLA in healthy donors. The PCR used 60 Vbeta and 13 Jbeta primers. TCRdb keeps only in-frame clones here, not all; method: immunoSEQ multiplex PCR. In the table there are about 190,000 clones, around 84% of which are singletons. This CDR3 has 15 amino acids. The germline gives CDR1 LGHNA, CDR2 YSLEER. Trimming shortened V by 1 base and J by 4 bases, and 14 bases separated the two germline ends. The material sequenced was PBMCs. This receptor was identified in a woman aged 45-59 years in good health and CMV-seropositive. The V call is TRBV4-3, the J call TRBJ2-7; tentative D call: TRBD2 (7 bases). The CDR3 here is CASSQGRAGAYEQYF. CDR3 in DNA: TGCGCCAGCAGCCAAGGTCGGGCGGGGGCGTACGAGCAGTACTTC.